The clone carrying this T cell receptor (beta chain) was seen repeatedly, ten times or more. What it binds is not known. Time point reported: longitudinal time-point 2. 2 million PBMCs stored at -80 C were the source of the unsorted libraries. V lost 0 bases, J lost 5 bases, and 8 bases lay in between. The CDR3 is 13 amino acids. Germline V gene sequence: CDR1 DFQATT, CDR2 SNEGSKA (reference sequence). The sample belongs to a study of neurological immune-mediated disorders. The authors produced cDNA by 5'RACE using 10-nucleotide random UMIs. TCRdb re-called the 5' RACE reads through MiXCR, storing one row per CDR3 protein. The sample includes approximately 89,000 distinct CDR3 sequences, about 12% of them seen just once. Study conclusions and caveats: Across subjects, no CDR3 amino acid sequence appeared in expanded clones of more than one subject, a finding that suggested private repertoires in all groups.

Sequenced input: PBMCs. The genes are TRBV20-1 and TRBJ2-1; D is uncertain. The source is a female donor with HTLV-1-associated myelopathy (HAM/TSP). CDR3 amino acids: CSARDLRNNEQFF. The CDR3 DNA follows: TGCAGTGCTAGAGATCTCCGAAACAATGAGCAGTTCTTC.